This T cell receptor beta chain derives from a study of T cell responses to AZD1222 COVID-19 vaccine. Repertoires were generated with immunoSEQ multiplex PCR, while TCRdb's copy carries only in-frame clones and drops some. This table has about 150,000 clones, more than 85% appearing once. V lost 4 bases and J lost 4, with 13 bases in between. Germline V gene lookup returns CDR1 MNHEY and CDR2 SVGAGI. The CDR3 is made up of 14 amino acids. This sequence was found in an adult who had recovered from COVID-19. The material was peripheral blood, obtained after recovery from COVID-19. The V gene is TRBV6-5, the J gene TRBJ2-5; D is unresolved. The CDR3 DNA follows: TGTGCCAGCAGTTCCCCGGTCGGACGAGAGACCCAGTACTTC. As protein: CASSSPVGRETQYF.